These 22 T cell receptor beta chains originate from one sample sequenced in a study of Ad26.COV2.S vaccination and SARS-CoV-2 variants. Sample treatment: approximately 18 received Ad26.COV2.S at low or high dose, single or two shots; about 5 received placebo; per-sample allocation not given. At day 63 after the first vaccine or placebo injection, samples were drawn. The table came from immunoSEQ multiplex PCR; TCRdb's copy has only in-frame clones and leaves some out. Seen here are hundreds of thousands of clones, around 89% observed once, and the top ten hold 5%. Sequenced here: peripheral blood, sampled in a trial of Ad26.COV2.S vaccine versus placebo. Every receptor here comes from a person between 18 and 59 years old who received the Ad26.COV2.S COVID-19 vaccine or a placebo.

J is TRBJ1-1 and V is TRBV28; 8 bases fit TRBD1. The junction had 6 bases not matched to a gene; V was cut back by 6 bases and J by 6 bases. Germline V gives CDR1 MDHEN, CDR2 SYDVKM. This CDR3 spans 13 amino acids. CDR3 residues: CASSPQGAAEAFF. The CDR3 DNA follows: TGTGCCAGCAGCCCTCAGGGGGCTGCTGAAGCTTTCTTT. Drawing the rest from reference TRBV28 and TRBJ1-1, the complete variable domain is DVKVTQSSRYLVKRTGEKVFLECVQDMDHENMFWYRQDPGLGLRLIYFSYDVKMKEKGDIPEGYSVSREKKERFSLILESASTNQTSMYLCASSPQGAAEAFFGQGTRLTVV.

The V gene is TRBV7-9, the J gene TRBJ2-7; 11 bases match TRBD1. The CDR3 is 15 amino acids. Germline CDR1 and CDR2: SEHNR and FQNEAQ (reference sequence). V was pared by 3 bases and J by 5 bases, with 6 bases of the junction left unmatched. The CDR3, as DNA: TGTGCCAGCAGCTTCCCGGACAGGGGGCTACACGAGCAGTACTTC. Translating it yields CASSFPDRGLHEQYF.

The V call is TRBV7-2, the J call TRBJ2-3; TRBD1 aligns across 9 bases. The CDR3 length is 14 residues. Germline loops: CDR1 SGHTA, CDR2 FQGNSA. V trimming: 4 bases; J trimming: 5 bases; junction bases outside the gene matches: 4. The CDR3 nucleotides are TGTGCCAGCAGCTCGCGACAGGGGGTAGATACGCAGTATTTT. Translated, it gives CASSSRQGVDTQYF.

This clone turned up a few times. The rearrangement joins TRBV5-4 to TRBJ1-2; D unclear. The CDR3 spans 14 residues. V shed 4 bases and J shed 3 bases, with 13 bases lying between them. Germline loops: CDR1 SGHNT, CDR2 YYREEE (reference sequence). The CDR3 sequence is CASSHKTADYGYTF. CDR3 bases: TGTGCCAGCAGCCACAAAACGGCGGACTATGGCTACACCTTC.

This clone was observed a single time. CDR3 sequence: CASSPRGTGVIRVNTEAFF. In DNA, the CDR3 is TGTGCCAGCAGTCCAAGAGGGACAGGGGTCATTAGGGTGAACACTGAAGCTTTCTTT. The V call is TRBV6-6, the J call TRBJ1-1; TRBD1 aligns across 10 bases. This CDR3 comprises 19 residues. Trimming cost V 5 bases and J 0 bases; bases outside gene matches: 15. CDR1 is MNHNY and CDR2 is SVGAGI in the germline V gene (reference sequence).

CDR3 residues: CASSQPPGTGHYGINQPQHF. The DNA for the CDR3 is TGCGCCAGCAGTCAGCCCCCCGGGACAGGGCACTACGGGATCAATCAGCCCCAGCATTTT. The genes are TRBV23-1 and TRBJ1-5; 9 bases are shared with TRBD1. TRBV23-1 is identified as an open reading frame with a role that is uncertain. The CDR3 runs 20 residues. The J segment lost 3 bases and the V segment lost 3 bases, leaving 18 bases of the junction unmatched.

A few counts support this clone. The CDR3 nucleotides are TGCGCCAGCAGCCAAACAGGGAATCAGCCCCAGCATTTT. Amino acids: CASSQTGNQPQHF. The chain couples TRBV5-1 to TRBJ1-5; a possible D gene is TRBD1 (6 bases). The CDR3 contains 13 residues. Germline V gene sequence: CDR1 SGHRS, CDR2 YFSETQ. Between the trimmed V and J ends, which lost 4 bases and 4 bases, there was a span of 9 bases.

Turning to this clone: Other DNA sequences in the sample encode the same CDR3. The chain uses TRBV27 and TRBJ2-6; D is unresolved. V shed 0 bases and J shed 0 bases, with 3 bases lying between them. This CDR3 is 15 amino acids long. CDR1 is MNHEY, CDR2 SMNVEV, per germline (reference sequence). The CDR3 reads CASSLSGSGANVLTF. In DNA, the CDR3 is TGTGCCAGCAGTTTATCGGGCTCTGGGGCCAACGTCCTGACTTTC.

This clone came up once. This chain uses TRBV4-3 with TRBJ2-3, with 12 bases matching TRBD2. V lost 0 bases to trimming and J lost 6 bases; unmatched junction nucleotides: 7. CDR3 length equals 17 residues. Per the germline V gene, CDR1 is LGHNA and CDR2 is YSLEER. CDR3 residues: CASSQDPSGGGLDTQYF. CDR3 in DNA: TGCGCCAGCAGCCAAGACCCTAGCGGGGGGGGATTGGATACGCAGTATTTT.

With respect to this clone: The sample holds other DNA sequences that translate to the same CDR3. This chain links TRBV5-1 with TRBJ1-1, with D possibly matching TRBD1 (5 bases). The ends were cut back, 0 bases at V and 1 base at J, with 7 bases in the middle. The CDR3 has 14 residues. The germline CDR1 and CDR2 sequences are SGHRS and YFSETQ. Here the CDR3 reads CASSLATENTEAFF. Written as DNA, the CDR3 is TGCGCCAGCAGCTTGGCGACAGAGAACACTGAAGCTTTCTTT.

A word on this clone: Other DNA sequences in the same sample also yield this CDR3. The chain uses TRBV9 and TRBJ2-3, with D hard to call. The V gene's germline CDR1 is SGDLS and CDR2 YYNGEE. Trimming cost V 0 bases and J 0 bases, with 5 bases left between them. There are 14 residues in the CDR3. CDR3 sequence: CASSVEGSTDTQYF. DNA for the CDR3: TGTGCCAGCAGCGTAGAAGGAAGCACAGATACGCAGTATTTT.

The chain joins TRBV11-2 to TRBJ2-1, with TRBD2 matching 9 bases. Germline assignment: CDR1 SGHAT and CDR2 FQNNGV. The CDR3 runs to 19 residues. The V segment lost 2 bases and the J segment 6 bases; nucleotides outside the gene matches: 17. As DNA, the CDR3 is TGTGCCAGCAGCTTACGGGCGGGTCTAGCGGGGCGAGTGGGCAATGAGCAGTTCTTC. Residues: CASSLRAGLAGRVGNEQFF.

The chain uses TRBV28 and TRBJ2-7, with 10 positions matching TRBD2. Germline loops: CDR1 MDHEN, CDR2 SYDVKM. Unmatched junction bases numbered 11, after V lost 5 bases and J lost 4 bases. The CDR3 has 16 amino acids. In DNA form, the CDR3 reads TGTGCCAGCAGTCCCTTAGCGGGAGGACTAAGGTACGAGCAGTACTTC. Encoded protein: CASSPLAGGLRYEQYF.

Worth noting for this clone: This same CDR3 is encoded by further DNA sequences in the sample. The chain has TRBV28 and TRBJ1-6; maybe TRBD1 (5 bases). The CDR3 spans 14 residues. With 2 bases removed from V and 7 bases from J, the gap between germline ends came to 9 bases. Germline-derived CDR1 and CDR2 are MDHEN and SYDVKM. The CDR3 DNA sequence: TGTGCCAGCAGTTTAGGAGGGGTCAATTCACCCCTCCACTTT. It is translated as CASSLGGVNSPLHF.

In its sample, this clone was seen a few times. The genes are TRBV11-2 and TRBJ2-5; 10 positions agree with TRBD2. Looked up from germline, CDR1 is SGHAT and CDR2 is FQNNGV. V lost 4 bases, J lost 2 bases, and 10 bases stayed unmatched. The CDR3 loop spans 17 amino acids. This CDR3 reads CASSSVGNSGGQETQYF. The CDR3, as DNA: TGTGCCAGCAGCTCCGTGGGGAATAGCGGGGGGCAAGAGACCCAGTACTTC.

This chain connects TRBV7-2 to TRBJ1-1; 9 bases match TRBD1. Losses at the gene ends were 4 bases for V and 1 base for J; bases not matched to a gene: 7. Germline V CDR1 and CDR2: SGHTA, FQGNSA. The CDR3 covers 16 residues. For the CDR3, the DNA is TGTGCCAGCAGCTCCGGGACAGGGTATGGGAACACTGAAGCTTTCTTT. It translates to CASSSGTGYGNTEAFF.

The V gene is TRBV11-2, the J gene TRBJ2-1; no firm D call. V lost 3 bases to trimming and J lost 3 bases, with 6 bases between them. This CDR3 contains 13 residues. From germline, CDR1 is SGHAT and CDR2 FQNNGV. CDR3 DNA sequence: TGTGCCAGCAGCTTTGGCCGCTACAATGAGCAGTTCTTC. Encoded protein: CASSFGRYNEQFF.

The chain couples TRBV5-1 to TRBJ1-1; D gene ambiguous. Germline assignment: CDR1 SGHRS and CDR2 YFSETQ. This CDR3 is 15 amino acids long. V was shortened by 0 bases and J by 1 base, with 10 bases between the two germline ends. CDR3 loop: CASSLVATPNTEAFF. The DNA of the CDR3 is TGCGCCAGCAGCTTGGTTGCCACACCGAACACTGAAGCTTTCTTT.

The V gene is TRBV6-5, the J gene TRBJ2-7, with 8 bases that match TRBD2. Germline V CDR1 and CDR2: MNHEY, SVGAGI. This CDR3 is built from 15 residues. V trimming: 6 bases; J trimming: 2 bases; junction bases outside the gene matches: 9. CDR3 region: CASRSTSGPTYEQYF. CDR3 DNA sequence: TGTGCCAGCAGGTCCACTAGCGGCCCTACCTACGAGCAGTACTTC.

The rearrangement links TRBV6-1 to TRBJ1-5; D is unresolved. Trimming removed 2 bases at V and 6 bases at J, with 8 bases between. Germline CDR1 MNHNS, CDR2 SASEGT. The CDR3 runs 13 residues. CDR3 sequence reads: CASSELGIQPQHF. The CDR3 DNA follows: TGTGCCAGCAGTGAATTAGGTATTCAGCCCCAGCATTTT.

This clone has just one count. The rearrangement links TRBV5-6 to TRBJ2-1, with D unresolved. Trimming took 0 bases from V and 6 from J, leaving 7 bases between them. There are 13 residues in the CDR3. Germline CDR1 SGHDT, CDR2 YYEEEE. DNA of the CDR3: TGTGCCAGCAGCTTGGAACTCGCCAATGAGCAGTTCTTC. This codes for CASSLELANEQFF.

V and J are TRBV5-1 and TRBJ2-7; D uncertain. The CDR3 runs 15 residues. Between the trimmed V and J ends, which lost 0 bases and 3 bases, there was a span of 13 bases. Germline CDR1 SGHRS, CDR2 YFSETQ. The CDR3 DNA reads TGCGCCAGCAGCTTGGAGACGGACGCGATCTACGAGCAGTACTTC. Amino acids: CASSLETDAIYEQYF. The variable domain in full, completed from reference TRBV5-1 and TRBJ2-7, reads KAGVTQTPRYLIKTRGQQVTLSCSPISGHRSVSWYQQTPGQGLQFLFEYFSETQRNKGNFPGRFSGRQFSNSRSEMNVSTLELGDSALYLCASSLETDAIYEQYFGPGTRLTVT.